The T cell receptor (beta chain) under discussion was sequenced for a study of blood T cell repertoires in COVID-19 (dated by TCRdb to 2020 to 2021). Study-wide context: The collaborator samples originated in the United States, Italy and Spain and spanned the acute and convalescent phases of COVID-19. HLA class I and class II types, where available, came from metadata supplied by the sample provider rather than from assay-based typing. The dataset comprised deeply sampled blood TCRbeta repertoires from subjects exposed to, actively infected with, or recovered from COVID-19. The repertoires were made available in a free public database intended to serve as a resource for research on the immune response to SARS-CoV-2. The material from the prospective study consisted of cDNA or gDNA derived from T cells, B-cell-depleted T cells, or PBMCs. The sample metadata nearly always contained a de-identified subject ID, COVID-19 status, age in years and sex. Samples were obtained from the ongoing ImmuneRACE study (first 160 participants) and from over a thousand subjects provided by 6 global collaborators. Overall study results and their limits: The quantity of clinical and demographic metadata differed by source and by participant and was supplied without curation.

The immunoSEQ Assay, a bias-controlled multiplex PCR, was used to amplify TCRbeta CDR3 regions from genomic DNA. Concerning the study's data processing: Nucleated cell counts per sample were estimated from amplification of reference gene primers within the assay. To quantify the absolute abundance of each unique TCRbeta CDR3 rearrangement, sequence reads were collapsed and filtered. For each sample, productive Simpson clonality was calculated by taking the square root of Simpson's diversity index across productive rearrangements. Drawn from immuneACCESS, this table holds only the in-frame rearrangements with V and J called that TCRdb kept. Clones are partly lost; checked studies trace under half to an unresolved V gene and leave the rest unexplained. For V, J and clone size, that table is used; D and trimming come from the DNA. Within this sample are over 120,000 clones, with more than 75% of them counted one time only. The top ten constitute about 11% of the sample.

With respect to this clone: Its target antigen remains unknown. The sample holds no much larger clone one base away, and base qualities are not on file.

Taken from the germline V gene (reference sequence), the CDR1 and CDR2 loops are MNHEY and SMNVEV. Relative to germline, V is 2 bases shorter and J is 4 bases shorter, with 14 bases between their ends. The CDR3, from cysteine to phenylalanine, totals 15 residues. The kept DNA is CDR3 alone, 45 bases in frame from the first base. Participants in the prospective study were enrolled through a virtual design, were aged about 18 to 90 years, and lived in roughly 24 United States geographic areas. Cohort assignment in the prospective study relied on participant-reported clinical history from a screening survey and a study questionnaire. Recovered participants in ImmuneRACE Cohort 3 were defined by two consecutive negative NP/OP PCR tests, clearance by a healthcare professional, or resolution of symptoms. In the prospective study, whole blood, serum and a nasopharyngeal or oropharyngeal swab were collected from each participant by mobile phlebotomists. Over a roughly 2-month period, participants in the prospective study had the option of providing additional blood draws and questionnaires. Prospective study blood samples were shipped either frozen or at room temperature before DNA extraction.

Material: PBMCs or T cells enriched from blood (not recorded which). The sequence came from a man in his sixties who had recovered from COVID-19. This receptor chain uses TRBV27 and TRBJ1-2; TRBD1 is possibly the D segment (5 matching bases). The sequence in DNA is TGTGCCAGCAGTTTACGCTGGGGCACCTCCTATGGCTACACCTTC. Its amino acids are CASSLRWGTSYGYTF.